The 32 T cell receptor beta chains listed next were all sequenced from one sample in a study of T cells in Graves' hyperthyroidism and ophthalmopathy. Using RNA transcripts as the source, TCR beta CDR3 regions were amplified. The HTBI primer set drove a first-round RT-PCR of the TCR CDR3. TCRdb re-called the multiplex PCR reads with MiXCR, one entry per CDR3 protein. The table has some 490,000 distinct CDR3 sequences, 15% to 20% seen once. The sequenced sample consisted of blood. These TCRs come from a woman aged 30 to 39 with Graves' ophthalmopathy.

This clonotype was detected a few times. This chain links TRBV9 with TRBJ2-2; D is perhaps TRBD2 (5 bases). Trimming took off 4 bases at V and 7 bases at J, with 11 bases between the two ends. Germline CDR1 SGDLS, CDR2 YYNGEE. The CDR3 contains 13 residues. The CDR3 protein is CASSPRDFGELFF. CDR3 sequence (DNA): TGTGCCAGCAGCCCCCGGGATTTCGGGGAGCTGTTTTTT.

This clonotype was seen only a few times. This rearrangement joins TRBV4-3 to TRBJ2-1; 10 nucleotides match TRBD2. Germline V gene sequence: CDR1 LGHNA, CDR2 YSLEER. This CDR3 is 15 amino acids long. V shed 0 bases, J shed 8 bases, and the junction held 4 bases outside the gene matches. The CDR3: CASSQESGRVYEQFF. The DNA of the CDR3 is TGCGCCAGCAGCCAAGAGAGCGGGAGGGTCTATGAGCAGTTCTTC.

The chain has TRBV20-1 and TRBJ1-1, with 7 bases that match TRBD1. The V gene's germline CDR1 is DFQATT and CDR2 SNEGSKA (reference sequence). The CDR3 loop spans 11 amino acids. The junction had 8 bases not matched to a gene; V was cut back by 5 bases and J by 11 bases. CDR3 nucleotide sequence: TGCAGTGCTTCAACAGGGGCGGGGGCTTTCTTT. This encodes CSASTGAGAFF.

This clonotype was picked up many times. This sequence joins TRBV11-2 and TRBJ2-1; 8 nucleotides align to TRBD2. Germline CDR1 is SGHAT and CDR2 is FQNNGV. The CDR3 is made up of 15 amino acids. V was pared by 1 base and J by 6 bases, with 5 bases of the junction left unmatched. CDR3 sequence: CASSLGLANLNEQFF. The CDR3 DNA follows: TGTGCCAGCAGCTTAGGACTAGCGAATCTCAATGAGCAGTTCTTC.

This clonotype was detected many times. The rearrangement links TRBV7-2 to TRBJ1-2; TRBD1 might be the D (5 bases). The CDR3 loop spans 16 amino acids. CDR1 and CDR2 (germline): SGHTA, FQGNSA. Trimming stripped 2 bases from V and 4 bases from J, with 17 bases between. This CDR3 is CASSLIGRGSGYGYTF. CDR3 DNA: TGTGCCAGCAGCTTAATTGGGCGGGGCTCAGGCTATGGCTACACCTTC.

This chain uses TRBV6-1 with TRBJ1-2; D call uncertain. The V end lost 1 base, the J end lost 2 bases, and 14 bases lay between the germline ends. There are 16 residues in the CDR3. The germline V gene has CDR1 MNHNS and CDR2 SASEGT. The CDR3 protein is CASSEGSWPPNYGYTF. In DNA form, the CDR3 reads TGTGCCAGCAGTGAAGGGTCATGGCCGCCCAACTATGGCTACACCTTC.

This clonotype was counted many times. This rearrangement joins TRBV2 to TRBJ2-4; D possibly uses TRBD1 or TRBD2 (5 bases each). This CDR3 contains 13 residues. With 5 bases removed from V and 7 bases from J, the gap between germline ends came to 12 bases. The V gene's germline CDR1 is SNHLY and CDR2 FYNNEI. The CDR3 spells CASSRDGWNIQYF. CDR3 bases: TGTGCCAGCAGTCGGGACGGATGGAACATTCAGTACTTC.

Ten or more counts support this clonotype. The chain is built from TRBV4-3 and TRBJ2-7; D ambiguous. The CDR3 extends over 13 amino acids. Trimming took 2 bases from V and 1 from J, leaving 6 bases between them. Germline CDR1 reads LGHNA; CDR2 reads YSLEER. DNA of the CDR3: TGCGCCAGCAGCCAATCGACTTCCTACGAGCAGTACTTC. Translation gives CASSQSTSYEQYF.

This clonotype was counted many times. J is TRBJ2-5 and V is TRBV10-3, with unresolved D. Germline-derived CDR1 and CDR2 are ENHRY and SYGVKD. The CDR3 consists of 14 residues. V was clipped by 5 bases and J by 2 bases, with 12 bases between them. The CDR3 DNA sequence: TGTGCCATCAGTCAGACTGGGGAACAAGAGACCCAGTACTTC. It codes for CAISQTGEQETQYF.

This clonotype showed up many times. The chain joins TRBV5-1 to TRBJ2-1; 13 positions agree with TRBD2. In germline, CDR1 is SGHRS, CDR2 YFSETQ. Losses at the gene ends were 0 bases for V and 6 bases for J; bases not matched to a gene: 6. This CDR3 has 17 amino acids. CDR3: CASSLGTSGRGVNEQFF. As DNA, the CDR3 is TGCGCCAGCAGCTTGGGGACTAGCGGGAGAGGGGTCAATGAGCAGTTCTTC.

This clonotype has just a few counts. The J gene is TRBJ2-1, the V gene TRBV27; tentatively, D is TRBD1 (6 bases). The CDR3 has 17 amino acids. V was cut by 5 bases and J by 7 bases, with 24 bases left in between. Per germline, CDR1 MNHEY and CDR2 SMNVEV (reference sequence). CDR3 in amino acids: CASSPPTGFRTGNEQFF. DNA for the CDR3: TGTGCCAGCAGTCCACCGACAGGTTTCCGAACGGGGAATGAGCAGTTCTTC.

In its sample, this clonotype was seen a few times. The CDR3 loop reads CASTATSGSVTGELFF. CDR3 bases: TGTGCCAGCACCGCGACTAGCGGGAGCGTCACCGGGGAGCTGTTTTTT. The chain joins TRBV2 to TRBJ2-2; 12 bases line up with TRBD2. V dropped 7 bases and J dropped 4; count of bases not matched to a gene: 7. Germline V gives CDR1 SNHLY, CDR2 FYNNEI. The CDR3 length is 16 residues.

The CDR3 loop is CSAKGGTSKFF. The CDR3 DNA reads TGCAGTGCTAAAGGGGGGACTAGCAAGTTCTTC. This chain links TRBV20-1 with TRBJ2-1, with 9 positions matching TRBD2. This CDR3 has 11 residues. Unmatched junction bases numbered 6, after V lost 4 bases and J lost 14 bases. From germline, CDR1 is DFQATT and CDR2 SNEGSKA (reference sequence).

This clonotype was seen many times. The CDR3 DNA reads as TGTGCCAGCAGTTTAGACGGAGCCAAAAACATTCAGTACTTC. This translates into CASSLDGAKNIQYF. The gene calls are TRBV28 and TRBJ2-4; D not resolved. Trimming took off 2 bases at V and 0 bases at J, with 5 bases between the two ends. The CDR3 covers 14 residues. Germline V gene sequence: CDR1 MDHEN, CDR2 SYDVKM.

This clonotype was counted at least ten times. This chain links TRBV24-1 with TRBJ2-7, with TRBD1 identical over 8 bases. The CDR3 covers 15 residues. The junction had 8 bases not matched to a gene; V was cut back by 2 bases and J by 6 bases. Looked up from germline, CDR1 is KGHDR and CDR2 is SFDVKD. In nucleotides, the CDR3 is TGTGCCACCAGTGATTACGGACAGGGAGTCGCCGAGCAGTACTTC. Protein product: CATSDYGQGVAEQYF.

As regards this clonotype: An end of the junction does not agree with germline; a read error may underlie this. CDR3 sequence reads: CASSFGRTVTQYF. CDR3 nucleotide sequence: TGTGCCAGCTCGTTTGGCCGCACAGTTACGCAGTATTTT. This chain uses TRBV2 with TRBJ2-3; D remains ambiguous. The CDR3 totals 13 residues. The germline gives CDR1 SNHLY, CDR2 FYNNEI.

In its sample, this clonotype was seen many times. The CDR3 DNA sequence: TGTGCCAGCTCACCGGACAGGCTCGAGACCCAGTACTTC. This sequence encodes CASSPDRLETQYF. V and J are TRBV18 and TRBJ2-5, with TRBD1 matching over 7 bases. Germline CDR1 KGHSH, CDR2 LQKENI. The CDR3 extends over 13 amino acids. V trimming: 3 bases; J trimming: 5 bases; junction bases outside the gene matches: 3.

This clonotype was seen repeatedly, ten times or more. The rearrangement links TRBV7-2 to TRBJ1-5; possibly TRBD1 for D (6 bases). Germline CDR1 SGHTA, CDR2 FQGNSA. This CDR3 is 16 amino acids long. The germline V and J ends were trimmed by 0 bases and 5 bases, with 14 bases remaining between them. The DNA for the CDR3 is TGTGCCAGCAGCTTAGCGGGGGGCGGCGCAGATCAGCCCCAGCATTTT. Its protein is CASSLAGGGADQPQHF.

The chain uses TRBV29-1 and TRBJ2-7, with D maybe TRBD2 (7 bases). CDR1 is SQVTM, CDR2 ANQGSEA, per germline. The CDR3 runs to 14 residues. V was clipped by 4 bases and J by 3 bases, with 16 bases between them. Here the CDR3 reads CSVGRGGDNYEQYF. CDR3 in DNA: TGCAGCGTTGGAAGGGGGGGAGATAACTACGAGCAGTACTTC.

At least ten counts were recorded for this clonotype. The V call is TRBV6-1, the J call TRBJ2-5; D is possibly TRBD2 (5 bases). From germline, CDR1 is MNHNS and CDR2 SASEGT. The CDR3 totals 14 residues. Trimming removed 7 bases at V and 5 bases at J, with 17 bases between. The CDR3 bases are TGTGCCAGCAAAGTTGGGCTAGCCGGGGAGACCCAGTACTTC. Residues: CASKVGLAGETQYF.

The chain joins TRBV6-4 to TRBJ2-3; the match to TRBD2 covers 8 bases. Per germline, CDR1 MRHNA and CDR2 SNTAGT. V trimming: 3 bases; J trimming: 5 bases; junction bases outside the gene matches: 7. This CDR3 is built from 15 residues. The CDR3 DNA sequence: TGTGCCAGCAGTGAGAGCGGGAGTCCAAAAGATACGCAGTATTTT. It specifies CASSESGSPKDTQYF.

The V call is TRBV20-1, the J call TRBJ1-5, with D unclear. The germline V gene has CDR1 DFQATT and CDR2 SNEGSKA (reference sequence). V lost 6 bases to trimming and J lost 1 base, with 16 bases between them. The CDR3 consists of 15 residues. CDR3 bases: TGCAGTGCCAGTTCATATCGCGGGAGCAATCAGCCCCAGCATTTT. Encoded protein: CSASSYRGSNQPQHF.

This clonotype was counted at least ten times. The chain employs TRBV18 and TRBJ2-1; tentative D call: TRBD2 (6 bases). Trimming removed 3 bases at V and 7 bases at J, with 13 bases between. Germline lookup yields CDR1 KGHSH and CDR2 LQKENI. The CDR3 totals 14 residues. CDR3 bases: TGTGCCAGCTCACCGACGGGAGAGGGGAATGAGCAGTTCTTC. It encodes CASSPTGEGNEQFF.

This clonotype was picked up many times. The chain couples TRBV28 to TRBJ2-5; TRBD1 agrees at 7 bases. Trimming at V came to 4 bases and at J to 5 bases, leaving 7 bases not matched to a gene. Germline V CDR1 and CDR2: MDHEN, SYDVKM. The CDR3 is 14 residues long. CDR3 protein: CASSSQGLGETQYF. The CDR3 coding sequence is TGTGCCAGCAGTTCACAGGGGCTTGGGGAGACCCAGTACTTC.

This clonotype was seen a handful of times. V is TRBV27 and J is TRBJ2-5; 13 bases agree with TRBD2. The J segment lost 1 base and the V segment lost 5 bases, leaving 7 bases of the junction unmatched. CDR3 length: 17 amino acids. Germline loops: CDR1 MNHEY, CDR2 SMNVEV (reference sequence). DNA of the CDR3: TGTGCCAGCAGTCTACTAGCGGGAGGGCCATCCCAAGAGACCCAGTACTTC. Amino acid sequence: CASSLLAGGPSQETQYF.

This clonotype was recorded many times. The chain has TRBV12-3 or TRBV12-4 and TRBJ1-1; D is uncertain. CDR3 length: 13 residues. V was cut by 7 bases and J by 5 bases, with 14 bases left in between. CDR3 nucleotides: TGTGCCAGCACCTTTTCCGATAGGACTGAAGCTTTCTTT. It yields the protein CASTFSDRTEAFF.

In its sample, this clonotype was seen a few times. The chain carries TRBV4-1 and TRBJ2-1; 9 bases are shared with TRBD2. This CDR3 spans 15 amino acids. J lost 3 bases, V lost 6 bases, and 6 bases had no gene match. Germline V gene lookup returns CDR1 MGHRA and CDR2 YSYEKL. The CDR3 here is CASRKSGRHYNEQFF. The CDR3 DNA sequence: TGCGCCAGCAGGAAGAGCGGGAGGCACTACAATGAGCAGTTCTTC.

This clonotype was detected a few times. The chain has TRBV10-3 and TRBJ2-3; 12 nucleotides match TRBD2. The CDR3 extends over 16 amino acids. Trimming took 4 bases from V and 4 from J; bases not matched to a gene: 6. Germline values: CDR1 ENHRY, CDR2 SYGVKD. The CDR3 reads CAISGPSGRAPDTQYF. The CDR3, as DNA: TGTGCCATCAGTGGTCCTAGCGGGAGGGCCCCAGATACGCAGTATTTT.

With respect to this clonotype: A read error may produce the germline difference seen at one junction end. The chain recombines TRBV6-2 or TRBV6-3 with TRBJ2-7; D is undetermined. The CDR3 is made up of 14 amino acids. Looked up from germline, CDR1 is MNHEY and CDR2 is SVGEGT. DNA for the CDR3: TGTGCCAGCAGAACAACTCCCAGCTCCTACGAGCGGTACTTC. Translation gives CASRTTPSSYERYF.

The chain couples TRBV29-1 to TRBJ2-1, with no clear D. Germline assignment: CDR1 SQVTM and CDR2 ANQGSEA. The CDR3 runs to 13 residues. Trimming pared 5 bases from V and 4 bases from J, leaving 12 bases between. The CDR3 here is CSVYVTQYNEQFF. In DNA form, the CDR3 reads TGCAGCGTTTACGTGACTCAGTACAATGAGCAGTTCTTC.

This clonotype was counted ten times or more. V gene TRBV18 combines with J gene TRBJ2-1; TRBD2 might be the D (5 bases). Deletions cut 6 bases from V and 9 bases from J, with 12 bases between. The CDR3 totals 12 residues. Germline V gene lookup returns CDR1 KGHSH and CDR2 LQKENI. In DNA, the CDR3 is TGTGCCAGCTCGTTGGGTAGCGCTGAGCAGTTCTTC. This translates into CASSLGSAEQFF.

V and J are TRBV6-2 or TRBV6-3 and TRBJ1-1, with D possibly matching TRBD1 (5 bases). With 2 bases removed from V and 4 bases from J, the gap between germline ends came to 11 bases. Germline CDR1 is MNHEY and CDR2 is SVGEGT. This CDR3 is built from 14 residues. The CDR3 nucleotides are TGTGCCAGCAGTTACCCGCCAGGGCTCACTGAAGCTTTCTTT. Translating gives CASSYPPGLTEAFF.